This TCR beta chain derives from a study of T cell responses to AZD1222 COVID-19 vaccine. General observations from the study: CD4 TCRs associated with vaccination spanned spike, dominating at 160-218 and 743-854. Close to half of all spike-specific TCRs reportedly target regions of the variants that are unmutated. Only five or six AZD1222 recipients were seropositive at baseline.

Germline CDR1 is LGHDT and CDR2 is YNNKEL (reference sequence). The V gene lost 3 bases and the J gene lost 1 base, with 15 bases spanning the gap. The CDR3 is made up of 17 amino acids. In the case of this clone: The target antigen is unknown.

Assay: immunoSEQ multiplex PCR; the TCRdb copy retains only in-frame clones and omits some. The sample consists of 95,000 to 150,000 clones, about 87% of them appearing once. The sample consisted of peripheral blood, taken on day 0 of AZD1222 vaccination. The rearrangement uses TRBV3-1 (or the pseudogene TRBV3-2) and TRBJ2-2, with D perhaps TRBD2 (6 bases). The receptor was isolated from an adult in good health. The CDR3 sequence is CASSHLLGGRNTGELFF. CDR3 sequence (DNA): TGTGCCAGCAGCCACCTACTAGGAGGGAGGAACACCGGGGAGCTGTTTTTT.